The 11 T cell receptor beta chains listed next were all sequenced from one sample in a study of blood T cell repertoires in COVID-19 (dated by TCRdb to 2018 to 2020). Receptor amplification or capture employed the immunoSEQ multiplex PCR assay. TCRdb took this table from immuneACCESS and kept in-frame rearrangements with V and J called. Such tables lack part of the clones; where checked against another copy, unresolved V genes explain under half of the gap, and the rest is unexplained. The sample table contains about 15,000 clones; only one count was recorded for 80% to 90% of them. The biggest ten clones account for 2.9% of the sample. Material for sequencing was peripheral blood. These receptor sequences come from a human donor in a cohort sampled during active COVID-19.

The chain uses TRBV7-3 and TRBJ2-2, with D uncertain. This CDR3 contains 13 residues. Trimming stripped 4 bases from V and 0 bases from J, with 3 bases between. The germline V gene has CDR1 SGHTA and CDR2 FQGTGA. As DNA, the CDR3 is TGTGCCAGCAGCTCCTCGAACACCGGGGAGCTGTTTTTT. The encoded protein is CASSSSNTGELFF.

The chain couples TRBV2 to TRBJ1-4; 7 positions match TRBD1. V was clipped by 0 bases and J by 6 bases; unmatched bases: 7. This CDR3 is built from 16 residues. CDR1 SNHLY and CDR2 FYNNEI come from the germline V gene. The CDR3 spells CASSEAQQGVYEKLFF. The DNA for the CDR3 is TGTGCCAGCAGTGAAGCGCAGCAGGGGGTATATGAAAAACTGTTTTTT.

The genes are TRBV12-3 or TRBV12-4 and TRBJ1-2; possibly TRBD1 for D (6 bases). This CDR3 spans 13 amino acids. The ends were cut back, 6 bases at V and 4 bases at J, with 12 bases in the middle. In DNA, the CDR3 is TGTGCCAGCAGCCTGACAGGTCCCTATGGCTACACCTTC. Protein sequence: CASSLTGPYGYTF.

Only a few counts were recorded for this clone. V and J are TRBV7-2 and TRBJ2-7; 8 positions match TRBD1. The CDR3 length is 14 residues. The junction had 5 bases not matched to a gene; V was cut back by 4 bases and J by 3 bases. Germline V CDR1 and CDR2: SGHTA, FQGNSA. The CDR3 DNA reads TGTGCCAGCAGCTCACAGGGGGGTGGCTACGAGCAGTACTTC. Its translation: CASSSQGGGYEQYF. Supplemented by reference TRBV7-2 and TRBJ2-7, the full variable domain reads GAGVSQSPSNKVTEKGKDVELRCDPISGHTALYWYRQSLGQGLEFLIYFQGNSAPDKSGLPSDRFSAERTGGSVSTLTIQRTQQEDSAVYLCASSSQGGGYEQYFGPGTRLTVT.

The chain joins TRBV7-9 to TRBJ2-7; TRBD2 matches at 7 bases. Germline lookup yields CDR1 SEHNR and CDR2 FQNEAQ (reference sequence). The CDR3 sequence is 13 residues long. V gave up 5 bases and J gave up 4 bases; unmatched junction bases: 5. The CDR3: CASSEGLLYEQYF. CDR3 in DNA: TGTGCCAGCAGCGAGGGACTATTGTACGAGCAGTACTTC.

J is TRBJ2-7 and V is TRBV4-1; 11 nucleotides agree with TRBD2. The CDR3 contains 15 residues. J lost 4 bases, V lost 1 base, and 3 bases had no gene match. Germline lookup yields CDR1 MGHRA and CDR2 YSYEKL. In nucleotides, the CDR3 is TGCGCCAGCAGCCAAGCTCTAGCGGGGGGTTACGAGCAGTACTTC. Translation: CASSQALAGGYEQYF.

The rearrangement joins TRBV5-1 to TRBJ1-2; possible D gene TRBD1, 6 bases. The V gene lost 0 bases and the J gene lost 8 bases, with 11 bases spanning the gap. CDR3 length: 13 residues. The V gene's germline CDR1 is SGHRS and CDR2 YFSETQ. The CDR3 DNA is TGCGCCAGCAGCTTGGGCAGGGGTCGAGGCTACACCTTC. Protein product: CASSLGRGRGYTF.

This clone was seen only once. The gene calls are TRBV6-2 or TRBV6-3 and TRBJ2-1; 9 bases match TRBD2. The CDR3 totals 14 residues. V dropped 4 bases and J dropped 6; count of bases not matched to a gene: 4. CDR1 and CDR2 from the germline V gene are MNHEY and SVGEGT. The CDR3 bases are TGTGCCAGCAGTTTTGGCGGGAGGGCCAATGAGCAGTTCTTC. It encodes CASSFGGRANEQFF.

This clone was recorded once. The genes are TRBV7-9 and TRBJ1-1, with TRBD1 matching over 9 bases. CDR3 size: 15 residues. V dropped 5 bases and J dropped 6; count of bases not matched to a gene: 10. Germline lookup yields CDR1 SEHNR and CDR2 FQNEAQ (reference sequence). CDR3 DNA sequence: TGTGCCAGCAGCGACCGGGACAGGGATTTCGCTGAAGCTTTCTTT. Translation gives CASSDRDRDFAEAFF. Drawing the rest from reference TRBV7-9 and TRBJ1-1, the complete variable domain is DTGVSQNPRHKITKRGQNVTFRCDPISEHNRLYWYRQTLGQGPEFLTYFQNEAQLEKSRLLSDRFSAERPKGSFSTLEIQRTEQGDSAMYLCASSDRDRDFAEAFFGQGTRLTVV.

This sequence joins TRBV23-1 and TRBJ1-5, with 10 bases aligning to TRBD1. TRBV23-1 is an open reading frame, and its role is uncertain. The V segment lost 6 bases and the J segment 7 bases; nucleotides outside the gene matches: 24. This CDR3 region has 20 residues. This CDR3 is CASRLSPRIRLGTGDQPQHF. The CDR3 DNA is TGCGCCAGCAGACTCAGCCCCAGAATACGTCTCGGGACAGGGGACCAGCCCCAGCATTTT.

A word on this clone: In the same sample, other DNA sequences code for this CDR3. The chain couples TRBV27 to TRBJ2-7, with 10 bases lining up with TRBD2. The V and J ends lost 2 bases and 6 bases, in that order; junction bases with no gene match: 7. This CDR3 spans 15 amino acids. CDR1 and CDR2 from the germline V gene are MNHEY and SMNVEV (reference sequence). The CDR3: CASSLDLAGVGEQYF. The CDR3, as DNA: TGTGCCAGCAGTTTAGATCTAGCGGGAGTCGGCGAGCAGTACTTC.